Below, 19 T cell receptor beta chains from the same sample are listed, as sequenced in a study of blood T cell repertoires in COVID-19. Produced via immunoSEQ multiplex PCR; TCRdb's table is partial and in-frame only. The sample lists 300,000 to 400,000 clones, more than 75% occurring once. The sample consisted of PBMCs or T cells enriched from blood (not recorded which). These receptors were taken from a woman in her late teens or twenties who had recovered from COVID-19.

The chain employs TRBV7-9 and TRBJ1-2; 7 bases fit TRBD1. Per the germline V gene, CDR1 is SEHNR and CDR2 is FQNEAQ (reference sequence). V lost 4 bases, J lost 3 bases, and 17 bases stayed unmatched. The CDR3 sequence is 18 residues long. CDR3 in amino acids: CASSSGGLWDSEHYGYTF. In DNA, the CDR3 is TGTGCCAGCAGCTCAGGGGGGTTGTGGGACAGCGAACACTATGGCTACACCTTC.

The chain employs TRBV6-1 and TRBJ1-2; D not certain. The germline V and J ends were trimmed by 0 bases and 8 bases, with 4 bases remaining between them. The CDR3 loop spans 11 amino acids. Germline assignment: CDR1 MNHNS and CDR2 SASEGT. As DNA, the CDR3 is TGTGCCAGCAGTGAAGCGGAGGGCTACACCTTC. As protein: CASSEAEGYTF.

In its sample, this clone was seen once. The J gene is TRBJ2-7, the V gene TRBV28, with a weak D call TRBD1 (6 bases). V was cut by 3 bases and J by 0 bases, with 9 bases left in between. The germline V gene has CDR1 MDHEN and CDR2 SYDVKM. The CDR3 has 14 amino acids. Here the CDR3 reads CASSFPDSSYEQYF. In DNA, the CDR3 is TGTGCCAGCAGTTTCCCGGACAGCTCCTACGAGCAGTACTTC.

The CDR3 here is CASSLGLAGGNQETQYF. The CDR3 region has the DNA TGTGCCAGCAGCTTGGGGCTAGCGGGGGGGAACCAAGAGACCCAGTACTTC. The J gene is TRBJ2-5, the V gene TRBV5-4; 12 nucleotides agree with TRBD2. The V and J ends lost 0 bases and 0 bases, in that order; junction bases with no gene match: 3. Germline CDR1 is SGHNT and CDR2 is YYREEE (reference sequence). The CDR3 contains 17 residues.

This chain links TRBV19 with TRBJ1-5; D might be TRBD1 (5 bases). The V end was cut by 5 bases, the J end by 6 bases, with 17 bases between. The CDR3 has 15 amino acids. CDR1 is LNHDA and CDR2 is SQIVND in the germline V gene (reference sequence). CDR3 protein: CASSQAGESAQPQHF. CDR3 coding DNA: TGTGCCAGTAGTCAAGCGGGGGAATCCGCTCAGCCCCAGCATTTT.

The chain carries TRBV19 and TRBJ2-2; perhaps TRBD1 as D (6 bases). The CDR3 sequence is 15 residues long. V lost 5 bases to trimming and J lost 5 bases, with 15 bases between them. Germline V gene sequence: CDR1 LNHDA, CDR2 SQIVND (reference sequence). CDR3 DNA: TGTGCCAGTAGTGGATTACAGGGCTTGACCGGGGAGCTGTTTTTT. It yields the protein CASSGLQGLTGELFF.

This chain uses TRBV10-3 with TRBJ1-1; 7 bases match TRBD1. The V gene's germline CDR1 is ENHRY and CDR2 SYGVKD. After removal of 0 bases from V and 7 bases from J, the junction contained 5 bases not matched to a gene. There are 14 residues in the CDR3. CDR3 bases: TGTGCCATCAGTGAGTCACCAGGGGGACTTGAAGCTTTCTTT. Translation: CAISESPGGLEAFF.

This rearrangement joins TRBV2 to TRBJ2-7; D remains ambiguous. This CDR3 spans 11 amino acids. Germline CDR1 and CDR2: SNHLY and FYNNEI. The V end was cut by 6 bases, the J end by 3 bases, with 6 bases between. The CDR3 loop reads CASRNSYEQYF. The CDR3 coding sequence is TGTGCCAGCAGGAACAGCTACGAGCAGTACTTC.

CDR3 residues: CASSSPGVGIDEQYF. CDR3 sequence (DNA): TGCGCCAGCAGCTCCCCGGGGGTAGGGATCGACGAGCAGTACTTC. V gene TRBV5-1 combines with J gene TRBJ2-7; D perhaps matches TRBD2 (6 bases). Germline CDR1 reads SGHRS; CDR2 reads YFSETQ. V was clipped by 3 bases and J by 5 bases, with 18 bases between them. This CDR3 spans 15 amino acids. Variable domain in full (rest from reference TRBV5-1 and TRBJ2-7): KAGVTQTPRYLIKTRGQQVTLSCSPISGHRSVSWYQQTPGQGLQFLFEYFSETQRNKGNFPGRFSGRQFSNSRSEMNVSTLELGDSALYLCASSSPGVGIDEQYFGPGTRLTVT.

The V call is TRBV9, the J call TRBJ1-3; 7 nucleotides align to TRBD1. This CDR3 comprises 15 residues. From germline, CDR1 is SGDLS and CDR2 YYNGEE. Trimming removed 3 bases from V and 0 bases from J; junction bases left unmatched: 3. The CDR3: CASSAAGGSGNTIYF. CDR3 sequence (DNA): TGTGCCAGCAGCGCTGCAGGGGGCTCTGGAAACACCATATATTTT.

In DNA form, the CDR3 reads TGTGCCAGCAGCGTACAGTCGGGGGTGTCGGATGAGCAGTTCTTC. Its protein is CASSVQSGVSDEQFF. The V gene is TRBV11-2, the J gene TRBJ2-1; maybe TRBD2 (6 bases). The CDR3 length is 15 residues. Trimming removed 5 bases at V and 8 bases at J, with 19 bases between. Looked up from germline, CDR1 is SGHAT and CDR2 is FQNNGV.

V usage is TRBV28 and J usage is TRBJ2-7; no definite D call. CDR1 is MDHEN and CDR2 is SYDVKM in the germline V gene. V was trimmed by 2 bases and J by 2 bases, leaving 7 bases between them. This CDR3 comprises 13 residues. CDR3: CASSLPGPYEQYF. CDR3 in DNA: TGTGCCAGCAGTTTACCTGGGCCCTACGAGCAGTACTTC. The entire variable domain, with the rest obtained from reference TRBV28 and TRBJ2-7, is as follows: DVKVTQSSRYLVKRTGEKVFLECVQDMDHENMFWYRQDPGLGLRLIYFSYDVKMKEKGDIPEGYSVSREKKERFSLILESASTNQTSMYLCASSLPGPYEQYFGPGTRLTVT.

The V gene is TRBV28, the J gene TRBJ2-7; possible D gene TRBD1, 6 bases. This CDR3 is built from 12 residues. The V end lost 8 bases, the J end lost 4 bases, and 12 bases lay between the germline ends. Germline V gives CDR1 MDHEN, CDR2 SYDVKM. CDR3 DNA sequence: TGTGCCAGCGCAGGGGTGATGTACGAGCAGTACTTC. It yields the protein CASAGVMYEQYF.

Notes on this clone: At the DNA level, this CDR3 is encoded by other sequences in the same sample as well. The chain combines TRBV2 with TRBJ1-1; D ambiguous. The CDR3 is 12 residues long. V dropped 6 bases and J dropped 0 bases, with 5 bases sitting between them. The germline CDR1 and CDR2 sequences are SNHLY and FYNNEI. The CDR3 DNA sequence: TGTGCCAGCAGGGAGATGAACACTGAAGCTTTCTTT. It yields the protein CASREMNTEAFF.

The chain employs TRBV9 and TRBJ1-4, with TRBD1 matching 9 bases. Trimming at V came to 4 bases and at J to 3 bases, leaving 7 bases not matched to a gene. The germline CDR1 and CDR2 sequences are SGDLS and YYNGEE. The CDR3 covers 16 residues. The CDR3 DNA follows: TGTGCCAGCAGCTCCGGGACAGGGCTCTCTAATGAAAAACTGTTTTTT. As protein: CASSSGTGLSNEKLFF.

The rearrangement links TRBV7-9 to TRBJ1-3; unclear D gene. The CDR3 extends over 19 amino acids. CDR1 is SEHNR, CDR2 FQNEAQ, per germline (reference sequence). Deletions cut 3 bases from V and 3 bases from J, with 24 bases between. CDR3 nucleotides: TGTGCCAGCAGCTTCGGATTAGTCGGAGGAACAGAGGGTGGAAACACCATATATTTT. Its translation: CASSFGLVGGTEGGNTIYF. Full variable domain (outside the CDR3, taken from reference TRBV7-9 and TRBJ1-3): DTGVSQNPRHKITKRGQNVTFRCDPISEHNRLYWYRQTLGQGPEFLTYFQNEAQLEKSRLLSDRFSAERPKGSFSTLEIQRTEQGDSAMYLCASSFGLVGGTEGGNTIYFGEGSWLTVV.

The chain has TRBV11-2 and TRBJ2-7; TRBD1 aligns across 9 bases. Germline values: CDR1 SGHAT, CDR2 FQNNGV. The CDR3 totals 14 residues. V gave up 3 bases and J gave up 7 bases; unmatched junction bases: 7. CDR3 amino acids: CASSFGTGKVEQYF. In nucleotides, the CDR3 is TGTGCCAGCAGCTTTGGGACAGGGAAGGTAGAGCAGTACTTC.

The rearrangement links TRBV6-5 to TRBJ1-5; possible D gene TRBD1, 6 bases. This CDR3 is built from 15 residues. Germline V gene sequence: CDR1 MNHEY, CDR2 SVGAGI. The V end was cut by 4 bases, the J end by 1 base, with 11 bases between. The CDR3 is CASSLGHRSNQPQHF. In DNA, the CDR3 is TGTGCCAGCAGTTTGGGACATCGGAGCAATCAGCCCCAGCATTTT.

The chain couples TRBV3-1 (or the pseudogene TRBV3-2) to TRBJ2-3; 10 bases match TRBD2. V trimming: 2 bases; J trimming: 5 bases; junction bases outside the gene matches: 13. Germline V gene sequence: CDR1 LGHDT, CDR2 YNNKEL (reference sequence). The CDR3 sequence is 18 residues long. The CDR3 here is CASSQWQVAGGMRDTQYF. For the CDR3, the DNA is TGTGCCAGCAGCCAATGGCAGGTAGCGGGGGGAATGAGAGATACGCAGTATTTT.